This record concerns one T cell receptor beta chain sequence. Its antigen remains unidentified. V lost 5 bases to trimming and J lost 2 bases; unmatched junction nucleotides: 6. Looked up from germline, CDR1 is SGHRS and CDR2 is YFSETQ. The CDR3 spans 15 residues. The data were obtained in a study of cytomegalovirus exposure and HLA in healthy donors. Study-wide points: In a later analysis, a genetic analysis reported fewer productive-TCR N-insertions in an Asian-associated ancestry cluster than the cohort average. When analyzed later, a missense DCLRE1C variant was found to be linked to TCR beta V- and J-gene trimming.

The PCR used 60 Vbeta and 13 Jbeta primers. Sequencing was performed with immunoSEQ multiplex PCR; in TCRdb, only in-frame clones are kept and a portion is missing. The table includes roughly 160,000 clones, about 82% detected once. The TCR originated in a woman aged 30 to 39 in good health and CMV-seropositive. The rearrangement joins TRBV5-1 to TRBJ2-1; 8 bases match TRBD2. Sequenced material: PBMCs. Here the CDR3 reads CASRRSGGAYNEQFF. In DNA form, the CDR3 reads TGCGCCAGCAGACGGAGCGGGGGTGCCTACAATGAGCAGTTCTTC.